Listed below are T cell receptor beta chains from one sample, sequenced in a study of cytomegalovirus exposure and HLA in healthy donors. Using immunoSEQ multiplex PCR, the repertoire was profiled, and TCRdb retains in-frame clones only, with some absent. The listing contains over 150,000 clones. Sequencing input: PBMCs. These receptors were taken from a boy between 10 and 17 years old in good health and CMV-seronegative. The CDR3 runs from the conserved cysteine through the conserved F or W. D genes are given only for firm matches.

J: TRBJ2-7; D: TRBD1; V: TRBV2; CDR3: CATKNSGQSYEQYF; DNA: TGTGCCACCAAAAACTCGGGACAGTCCTACGAGCAGTACTTC
J: TRBJ1-5; D: -; V: TRBV27; CDR3: CASSPEGVYGQPQHF; DNA: TGTGCCAGCAGTCCAGAGGGGGTATATGGTCAGCCCCAGCATTTT
J: TRBJ2-1; D: TRBD2; V: TRBV7-2; CDR3: CASSSTSGDYNEQFF; DNA: TGTGCCAGCAGCTCCACTAGCGGGGATTACAATGAGCAGTTCTTC
J: TRBJ1-1; D: -; V: TRBV6-1; CDR3: CASTIDRTAEAFF; DNA: TGTGCCAGCACAATCGACAGGACCGCTGAAGCTTTCTTT
J: TRBJ2-3; D: -; V: TRBV9; CDR3: CASSVDRAEDTQYF; DNA: TGTGCCAGCAGCGTAGACAGGGCGGAAGATACGCAGTATTTT
J: TRBJ2-7; D: -; V: TRBV5-4; CDR3: CASSLAHQGAYEQYF; DNA: TGTGCCAGCAGCTTGGCTCATCAAGGGGCCTACGAGCAGTACTTC
J: TRBJ2-7; D: TRBD1; V: TRBV30; CDR3: CAVTGGSVEQYF; DNA: TGTGCCGTAACAGGGGGCAGCGTCGAGCAGTACTTC
J: TRBJ2-1; D: TRBD1; V: TRBV5-8; CDR3: CASSRWTGGANEQFF; DNA: TGTGCCAGCAGCCGGTGGACAGGGGGGGCCAATGAGCAGTTCTTC
J: TRBJ2-1; D: TRBD2; V: TRBV7-9; CDR3: CASRSGTSGAPSYNEQFF; DNA: TGTGCCAGCAGATCCGGGACTAGCGGGGCCCCCTCCTACAATGAGCAGTTCTTC
J: TRBJ2-5; D: TRBD2; V: TRBV9; CDR3: CASSSQTSGGQETQYF; DNA: TGTGCCAGCAGCTCCCAGACTAGCGGGGGTCAAGAGACCCAGTACTTC
J: TRBJ2-5; D: TRBD1; V: TRBV27; CDR3: CASSPRTGGGFGRAQYF; DNA: TGTGCCAGCAGTCCGAGGACAGGGGGGGGATTCGGTCGGGCCCAGTACTTC
J: TRBJ1-5; D: -; V: TRBV20-1; CDR3: CGDGYNQPQHF; DNA: TGCGGAGACGGTTACAATCAGCCCCAGCATTTT
J: TRBJ2-7; D: TRBD1; V: TRBV28; CDR3: CASSLSDRVYEQYF; DNA: TGTGCCAGCAGTTTATCCGACAGGGTCTACGAGCAGTACTTC
J: TRBJ2-7; D: TRBD1; V: TRBV5-1; CDR3: CASSSLSGTGTYEQYF; DNA: TGCGCCAGCAGCTCACTCTCCGGGACAGGAACTTACGAGCAGTACTTC
J: TRBJ2-3; D: -; V: TRBV18; CDR3: CASTRADTQYF; DNA: TGTGCCAGCACTCGAGCAGATACGCAGTATTTT